Following are 20 T cell receptor beta chains from one sample sequenced in a study of T cells in Graves' hyperthyroidism and ophthalmopathy. TCR beta CDR3 sequences were amplified from RNA transcripts. Using the HTBI primer set, a first-round RT-PCR was run on the TCR CDR3. MiXCR, run by TCRdb on the multiplex PCR reads, gives a single entry per CDR3 protein. The table has over 500,000 distinct CDR3 sequences, 15% to 20% seen once. Material: blood. These receptors all come from a woman between 18 and 29 years old with Graves' ophthalmopathy.

V and J are TRBV19 and TRBJ1-5; TRBD1 is a possible D gene (5 bases). Germline V gene data show CDR1 as LNHDA and CDR2 as SQIVND (reference sequence). The V end was cut by 6 bases, the J end by 6 bases, with 15 bases between. The CDR3 loop spans 14 amino acids. The CDR3 loop reads CASRPGPGVQPQHF. The CDR3 DNA reads as TGTGCCAGTAGGCCGGGGCCGGGTGTTCAGCCCCAGCATTTT.

This clonotype was found many times. The V gene is TRBV11-2, the J gene TRBJ2-7; a weak D match, TRBD2 (7 bases). With 7 bases removed from V and 7 bases from J, the gap between germline ends came to 23 bases. The germline V gene has CDR1 SGHAT and CDR2 FQNNGV. The length of the CDR3 is 15 residues. The CDR3 protein is CASTQSGTKSSEQYF. Here the CDR3 DNA reads TGTGCCAGCACCCAAAGCGGGACAAAATCTTCGGAGCAGTACTTC.

This clonotype was recorded at least ten times. The chain carries TRBV9 and TRBJ2-5; D gene uncertain. In germline, CDR1 is SGDLS, CDR2 YYNGEE. Trimming removed 0 bases at V and 1 base at J, with 10 bases between. This CDR3 contains 15 residues. The CDR3: CASSVGGRLQETQYF. CDR3 DNA sequence: TGTGCCAGCAGCGTAGGTGGGCGGCTCCAAGAGACCCAGTACTTC.

Details on this clonotype: This may be a read error, as it is one base from a much larger clone. The chain recombines TRBV6-2 or TRBV6-3 with TRBJ2-7, with 7 bases aligning to TRBD1. Germline values: CDR1 MNHEY, CDR2 SVGEGT. The CDR3 covers 15 residues. The chain's CDR3 is CASSWTGPSSHEQYF. The CDR3 nucleotides read TGTGCCAGCAGTTGGACAGGTCCTAGCTCCCACGAGCAGTACTTC.

Many counts were recorded for this clonotype. The chain has TRBV3-1 and TRBJ1-3; possibly TRBD1 for D (5 bases). V gave up 1 base and J gave up 0 bases, with 7 bases separating them. From germline, CDR1 is LGHDT and CDR2 YNNKEL (reference sequence). The CDR3 extends over 15 amino acids. The CDR3 region is CASSQGQFSGNTIYF. The CDR3 bases are TGTGCCAGCAGCCAAGGACAGTTCTCTGGAAACACCATATATTTT.

The gene calls are TRBV7-3 and TRBJ1-6; D not certain. The germline V and J ends were trimmed by 1 base and 9 bases, with 7 bases remaining between them. CDR3 length: 13 residues. Germline CDR1 is SGHTA and CDR2 is FQGTGA. The CDR3 spells CASSLKPSSPLHF. Written as DNA, the CDR3 is TGTGCCAGCAGCTTAAAGCCCAGTTCACCCCTCCACTTT.

A few counts support this clonotype. CDR3 residues: CSARLPSSRASSYEQYF. As DNA, the CDR3 is TGCAGTGCTAGACTCCCAAGTAGTAGGGCCAGCTCCTACGAGCAGTACTTC. This rearrangement joins TRBV20-1 to TRBJ2-7; D not resolved. This CDR3 spans 17 amino acids. The V gene's germline CDR1 is DFQATT and CDR2 SNEGSKA (reference sequence). Trimming took off 2 bases at V and 0 bases at J, with 20 bases between the two ends.

This clonotype turned up a few times. The chain has TRBV28 and TRBJ2-5; maybe TRBD2 (6 bases). V gave up 8 bases and J gave up 3 bases, with 19 bases separating them. The CDR3 has 15 amino acids. Germline V gene data show CDR1 as MDHEN and CDR2 as SYDVKM. The CDR3 coding sequence is TGTGCCAGCCACAATAGGCGGGAACCCGAAGAGACCCAGTACTTC. This translates into CASHNRREPEETQYF. The full variable domain, rest sourced from reference TRBV28 and TRBJ2-5, is DVKVTQSSRYLVKRTGEKVFLECVQDMDHENMFWYRQDPGLGLRLIYFSYDVKMKEKGDIPEGYSVSREKKERFSLILESASTNQTSMYLCASHNRREPEETQYFGPGTRLLVL.

This clonotype was counted at least ten times. This chain links TRBV10-2 with TRBJ1-2; unclear D gene. The V gene's germline CDR1 is WSHSY and CDR2 SAAADI. With 6 bases removed from V and 4 bases from J, the gap between germline ends came to 12 bases. This CDR3 region has 13 residues. The CDR3 region is CASSESAGYGYTF. The CDR3 region has the DNA TGCGCCAGCAGCGAGAGTGCGGGCTATGGCTACACCTTC.

Only a few counts were recorded for this clonotype. The V gene is TRBV7-2, the J gene TRBJ1-5; weak D call: TRBD1 (5 bases). The CDR3 is 13 residues long. Between the trimmed V and J ends, which lost 3 bases and 5 bases, there was a span of 8 bases. Germline CDR1 SGHTA, CDR2 FQGNSA. DNA of the CDR3: TGTGCCAGCAGCTTGGGGACGTATCAGCCCCAGCATTTT. Amino acid sequence: CASSLGTYQPQHF.

The chain employs TRBV28 and TRBJ2-7; a possible D gene is TRBD1 (5 bases). Germline values: CDR1 MDHEN, CDR2 SYDVKM. V lost 3 bases and J lost 4, with 13 bases in between. CDR3 length: 14 residues. The CDR3 DNA reads TGTGCCAGCAGTTTCCTGGGGCCAGGTTACGAGCAGTACTTC. This encodes CASSFLGPGYEQYF.

Ten or more counts support this clonotype. The chain has TRBV11-2 and TRBJ1-6; D remains unclear. There are 14 residues in the CDR3. V was clipped by 1 base and J by 8 bases, with 9 bases between them. Germline V lookup: CDR1 SGHAT, CDR2 FQNNGV. The CDR3 protein is CASSLALVHSPLHF. As DNA, the CDR3 is TGTGCCAGCAGCTTAGCTCTGGTGCATTCACCCCTCCACTTT. Combining the CDR3 with reference TRBV11-2 and TRBJ1-6 gives the whole variable domain EAGVAQSPRYKIIEKRQSVAFWCNPISGHATLYWYQQILGQGPKLLIQFQNNGVVDDSQLPKDRFSAERLKGVDSTLKIQPAKLEDSAVYLCASSLALVHSPLHFGNGTRLTVT.

This clonotype was detected a few times. The genes are TRBV27 and TRBJ2-1; no clear D. The CDR3 length is 15 residues. CDR1 and CDR2 from the germline V gene are MNHEY and SMNVEV (reference sequence). V lost 1 base and J 1 base, leaving 8 bases between the germline ends. For the CDR3, the DNA is TGTGCCAGCAGTTTATTAGGAGTTTCCTACAATGAGCAGTTCTTC. Encoded protein: CASSLLGVSYNEQFF.

The V call is TRBV20-1, the J call TRBJ2-7; the D gene is possibly TRBD1 (7 bases). Between the trimmed V and J ends, which lost 1 base and 3 bases, there was a span of 19 bases. Germline CDR1 and CDR2: DFQATT and SNEGSKA (reference sequence). The CDR3 extends over 16 amino acids. The CDR3 bases are TGCAGTGCTAGAGGCCTCCAGACAGGGAGGAACTACGAGCAGTACTTC. Its translation: CSARGLQTGRNYEQYF.

This clonotype was recorded at least ten times. This chain uses TRBV20-1 with TRBJ2-1, with 10 bases that match TRBD2. The V and J ends lost 4 bases and 5 bases, in that order; junction bases with no gene match: 8. The length of the CDR3 is 15 residues. CDR1 is DFQATT, CDR2 SNEGSKA, per germline (reference sequence). The chain's CDR3 is CSATQRTSGNNEQFF. The CDR3 bases are TGCAGTGCTACCCAGCGGACTAGCGGAAACAATGAGCAGTTCTTC.

This clonotype was counted a few times. This may come from a read error, since a much larger clone is one base off. The rearrangement joins TRBV7-2 to TRBJ2-7, with D possibly matching TRBD2 (5 bases). CDR1 and CDR2 from the germline V gene are SGHTA and FQGNSA. The CDR3 runs to 14 residues. DNA of the CDR3: TGTGCCGGCAGCTTAGTTAGCGTGCCTAGCGAGCAGTACTTC. Translation gives CAGSLVSVPSEQYF.

This clonotype was recorded at least ten times. The chain is built from TRBV7-8 and TRBJ2-7; 8 nucleotides align to TRBD2. This CDR3 is built from 15 residues. Germline assignment: CDR1 SGHVS and CDR2 FQNEAQ. The V and J ends lost 4 bases and 1 base, in that order; junction bases with no gene match: 6. The CDR3 DNA follows: TGTGCCAGCAGCTCCCGGACTAGCCGGTCCTACGAGCAGTACTTC. Amino acid sequence: CASSSRTSRSYEQYF.

The gene calls are TRBV20-1 and TRBJ2-5; D is perhaps TRBD1 or TRBD2 (6 bases each). The CDR3 length is 15 residues. Germline lookup yields CDR1 DFQATT and CDR2 SNEGSKA (reference sequence). Trimming took off 0 bases at V and 4 bases at J, with 15 bases between the two ends. For the CDR3, the DNA is TGCAGTGCTAGAGATATGGGGGGCCCGGGAGAGACCCAGTACTTC. This encodes CSARDMGGPGETQYF.

This clonotype was seen at least ten times. The J gene is TRBJ2-7, the V gene TRBV7-9; D gene unclear. From germline, CDR1 is SEHNR and CDR2 FQNEAQ (reference sequence). CDR3 size: 18 residues. Trimming removed 4 bases from V and 0 bases from J, with 22 bases in between. CDR3 sequence (DNA): TGTGCCAGCAGCTCCACCCGGGTGAGCTCCAATCCCTCCTACGAGCAGTACTTC. It is translated as CASSSTRVSSNPSYEQYF.

The genes are TRBV10-3 and TRBJ2-7, with D perhaps matching TRBD1 (6 bases). CDR1 is ENHRY and CDR2 is SYGVKD in the germline V gene. CDR3 length: 13 residues. The ends were cut back, 2 bases at V and 10 bases at J, with 15 bases in the middle. CDR3 in DNA: TGTGCCATCAGTGAGCCAGGACAGCCTGAACAGTACTTC. It translates to CAISEPGQPEQYF.